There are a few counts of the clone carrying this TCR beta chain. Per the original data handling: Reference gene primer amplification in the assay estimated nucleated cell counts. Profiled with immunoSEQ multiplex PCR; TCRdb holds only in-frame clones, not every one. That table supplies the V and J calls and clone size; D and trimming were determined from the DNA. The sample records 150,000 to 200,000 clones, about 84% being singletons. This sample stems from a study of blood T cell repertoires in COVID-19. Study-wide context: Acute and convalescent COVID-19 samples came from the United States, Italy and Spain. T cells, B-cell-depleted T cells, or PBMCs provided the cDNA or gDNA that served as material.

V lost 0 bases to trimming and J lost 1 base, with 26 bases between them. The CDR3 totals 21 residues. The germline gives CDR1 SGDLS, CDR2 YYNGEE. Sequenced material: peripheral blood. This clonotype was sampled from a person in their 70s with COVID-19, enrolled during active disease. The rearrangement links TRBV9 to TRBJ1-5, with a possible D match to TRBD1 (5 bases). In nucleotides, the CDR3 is TGTGCCAGCAGCGTAGTTGGGGCCGGGACTGCTCTATTTTTAAGCAATCAGCCCCAGCATTTT. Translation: CASSVVGAGTALFLSNQPQHF.